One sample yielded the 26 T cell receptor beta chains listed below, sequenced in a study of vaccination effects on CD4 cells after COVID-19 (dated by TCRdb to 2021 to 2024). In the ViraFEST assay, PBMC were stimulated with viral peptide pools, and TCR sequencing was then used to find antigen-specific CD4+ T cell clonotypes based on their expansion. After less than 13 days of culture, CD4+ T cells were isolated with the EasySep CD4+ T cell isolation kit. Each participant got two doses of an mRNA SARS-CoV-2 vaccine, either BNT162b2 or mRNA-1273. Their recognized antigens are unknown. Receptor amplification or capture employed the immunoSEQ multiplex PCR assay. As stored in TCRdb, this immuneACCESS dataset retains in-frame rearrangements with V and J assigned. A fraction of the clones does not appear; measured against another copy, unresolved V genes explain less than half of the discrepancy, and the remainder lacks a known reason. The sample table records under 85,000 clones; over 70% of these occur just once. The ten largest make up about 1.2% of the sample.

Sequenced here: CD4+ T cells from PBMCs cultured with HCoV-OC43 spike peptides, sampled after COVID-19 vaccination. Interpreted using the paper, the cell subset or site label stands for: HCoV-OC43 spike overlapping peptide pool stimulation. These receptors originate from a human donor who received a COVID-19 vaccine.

CDR3 in DNA: TGTGCCAGCAGCTTTCAGGATGTCACCGGGGAGCTGTTTTTT. Translating it yields CASSFQDVTGELFF. The chain is built from TRBV5-5 and TRBJ2-2; D call uncertain. V lost 2 bases and J 4 bases, leaving 9 bases between the germline ends. CDR3 length equals 14 residues. CDR1 SGHKS and CDR2 YYEKEE come from the germline V gene (reference sequence).

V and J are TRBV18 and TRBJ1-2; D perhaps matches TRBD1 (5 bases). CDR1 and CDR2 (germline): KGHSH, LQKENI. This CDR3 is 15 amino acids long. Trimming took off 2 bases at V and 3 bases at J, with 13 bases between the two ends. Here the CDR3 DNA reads TGTGCCAGCTCACCAGCGTTAGAGGGGCACTATGGCTACACCTTC. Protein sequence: CASSPALEGHYGYTF. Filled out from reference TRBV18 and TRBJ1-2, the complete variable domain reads NAGVMQNPRHLVRRRGQEARLRCSPMKGHSHVYWYRQLPEEGLKFMVYLQKENIIDESGMPKERFSAEFPKEGPSILRIQQVVRGDSAAYFCASSPALEGHYGYTFGSGTRLTVV.

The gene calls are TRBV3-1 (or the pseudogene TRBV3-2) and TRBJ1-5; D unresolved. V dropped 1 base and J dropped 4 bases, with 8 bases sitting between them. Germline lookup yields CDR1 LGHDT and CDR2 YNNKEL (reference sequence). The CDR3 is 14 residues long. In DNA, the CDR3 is TGTGCCAGCAGCCAAGGGGGTTTGAATCAGCCCCAGCATTTT. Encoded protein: CASSQGGLNQPQHF.

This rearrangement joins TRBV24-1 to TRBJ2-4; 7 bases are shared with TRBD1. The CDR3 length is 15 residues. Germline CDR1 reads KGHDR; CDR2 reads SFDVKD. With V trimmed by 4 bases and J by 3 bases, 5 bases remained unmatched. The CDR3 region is CATSDRTGGKNIQYF. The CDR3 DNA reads TGTGCCACCAGTGACAGGACAGGAGGCAAAAACATTCAGTACTTC.

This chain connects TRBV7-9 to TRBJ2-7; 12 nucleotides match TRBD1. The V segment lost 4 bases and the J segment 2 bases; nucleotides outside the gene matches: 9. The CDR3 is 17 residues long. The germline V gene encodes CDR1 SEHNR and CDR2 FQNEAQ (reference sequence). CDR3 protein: CASSSGTGGPQAYEQYV. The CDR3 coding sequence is TGTGCCAGCAGCTCCGGGACAGGGGGCCCACAAGCCTACGAGCAGTACGTC.

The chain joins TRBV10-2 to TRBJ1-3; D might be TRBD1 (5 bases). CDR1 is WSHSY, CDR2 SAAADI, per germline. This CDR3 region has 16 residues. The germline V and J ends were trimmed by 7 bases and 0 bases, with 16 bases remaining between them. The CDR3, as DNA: TGCGCCAGCAAAGTGGGGCCTCACGGCTCTGGAAACACCATATATTTT. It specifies CASKVGPHGSGNTIYF.

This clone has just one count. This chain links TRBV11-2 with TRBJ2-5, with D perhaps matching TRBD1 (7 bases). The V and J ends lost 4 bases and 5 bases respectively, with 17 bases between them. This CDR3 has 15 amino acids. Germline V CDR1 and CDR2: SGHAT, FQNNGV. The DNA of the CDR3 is TGTGCCAGCAGCTCAGTTGGCAGGGGGGTGGAGACCCAGTACTTC. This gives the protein CASSSVGRGVETQYF. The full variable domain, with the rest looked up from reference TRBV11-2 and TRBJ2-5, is EAGVAQSPRYKIIEKRQSVAFWCNPISGHATLYWYQQILGQGPKLLIQFQNNGVVDDSQLPKDRFSAERLKGVDSTLKIQPAKLEDSAVYLCASSSVGRGVETQYFGPGTRLLVL.

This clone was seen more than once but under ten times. CDR3 nucleotide sequence: TGCAGCGCCAGGACTAGCGGGGGCAGCTCCTACAATGAGCAGTTCTTC. This encodes CSARTSGGSSYNEQFF. The J gene is TRBJ2-1, the V gene TRBV29-1, with TRBD2 identical over 13 bases. In germline, CDR1 is SQVTM, CDR2 ANQGSEA. Trimming removed 7 bases from V and 0 bases from J; junction bases left unmatched: 6. There are 16 residues in the CDR3.

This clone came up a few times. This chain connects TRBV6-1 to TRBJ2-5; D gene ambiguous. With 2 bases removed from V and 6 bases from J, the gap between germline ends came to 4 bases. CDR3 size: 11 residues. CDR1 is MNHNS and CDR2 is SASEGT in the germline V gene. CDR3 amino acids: CASSETKTQYF. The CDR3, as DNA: TGTGCCAGCAGTGAAACGAAGACCCAGTACTTC.

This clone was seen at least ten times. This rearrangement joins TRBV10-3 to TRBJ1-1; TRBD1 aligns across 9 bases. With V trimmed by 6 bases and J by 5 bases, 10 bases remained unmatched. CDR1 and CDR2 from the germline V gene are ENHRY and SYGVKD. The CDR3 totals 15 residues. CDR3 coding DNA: TGTGCCATCAGCCCGGGACAGGGATTGGGAACTGAAGCTTTCTTT. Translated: CAISPGQGLGTEAFF.

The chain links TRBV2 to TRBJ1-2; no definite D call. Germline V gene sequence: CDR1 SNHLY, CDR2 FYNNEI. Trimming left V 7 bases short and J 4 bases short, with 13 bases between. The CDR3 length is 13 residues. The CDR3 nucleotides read TGTGCCAGCACCCTTTACCCCTCCTATGGCTACACCTTC. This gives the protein CASTLYPSYGYTF.

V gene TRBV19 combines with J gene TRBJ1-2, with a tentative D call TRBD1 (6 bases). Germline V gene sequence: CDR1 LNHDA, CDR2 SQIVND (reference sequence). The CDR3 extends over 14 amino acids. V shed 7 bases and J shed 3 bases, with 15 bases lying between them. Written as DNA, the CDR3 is TGTGCCAGTACTAGTCGCGGACAGTACTATGGCTACACCTTC. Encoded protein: CASTSRGQYYGYTF.

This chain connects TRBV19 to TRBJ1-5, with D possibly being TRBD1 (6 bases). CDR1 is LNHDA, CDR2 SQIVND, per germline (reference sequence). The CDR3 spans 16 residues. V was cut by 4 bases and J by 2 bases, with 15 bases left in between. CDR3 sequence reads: CASSTPGGAGNQPQHF. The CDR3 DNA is TGTGCCAGTAGTACCCCCGGGGGCGCTGGCAATCAGCCCCAGCATTTT.

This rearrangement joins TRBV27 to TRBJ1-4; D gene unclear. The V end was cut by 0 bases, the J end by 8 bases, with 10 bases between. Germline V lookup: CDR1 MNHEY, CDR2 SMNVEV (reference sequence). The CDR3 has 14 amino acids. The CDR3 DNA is TGTGCCAGCAGTTTATCGGCAGGTGCCGAAAAACTGTTTTTT. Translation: CASSLSAGAEKLFF. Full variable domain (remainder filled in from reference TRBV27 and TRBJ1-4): EAQVTQNPRYLITVTGKKLTVTCSQNMNHEYMSWYRQDPGLGLRQIYYSMNVEVTDKGDVPEGYKVSRKEKRNFPLILESPSPNQTSLYFCASSLSAGAEKLFFGSGTQLSVL.

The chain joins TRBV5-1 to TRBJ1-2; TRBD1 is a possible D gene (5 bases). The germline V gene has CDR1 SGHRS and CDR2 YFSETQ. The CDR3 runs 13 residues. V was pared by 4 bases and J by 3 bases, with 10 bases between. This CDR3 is CASSPDSYYGYTF. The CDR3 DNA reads TGCGCCAGCAGCCCAGACAGCTACTATGGCTACACCTTC.

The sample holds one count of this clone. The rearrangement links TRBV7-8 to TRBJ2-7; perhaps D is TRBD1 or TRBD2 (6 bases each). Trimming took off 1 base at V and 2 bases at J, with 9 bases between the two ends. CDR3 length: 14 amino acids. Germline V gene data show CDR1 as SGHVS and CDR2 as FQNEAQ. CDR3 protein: CASSLERGAYEQYV. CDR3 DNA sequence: TGTGCCAGCAGCTTAGAGAGGGGGGCCTACGAGCAGTACGTC.

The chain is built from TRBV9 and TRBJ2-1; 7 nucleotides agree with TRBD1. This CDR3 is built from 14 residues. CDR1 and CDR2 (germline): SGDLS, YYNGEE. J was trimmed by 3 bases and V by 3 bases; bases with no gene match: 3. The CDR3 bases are TGTGCCAGCAGCGCCGGACAGGACTACAATGAGCAGTTCTTC. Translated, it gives CASSAGQDYNEQFF. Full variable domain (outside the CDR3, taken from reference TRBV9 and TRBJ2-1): DSGVTQTPKHLITATGQRVTLRCSPRSGDLSVYWYQQSLDQGLQFLIQYYNGEERAKGNILERFSAQQFPDLHSELNLSSLELGDSALYFCASSAGQDYNEQFFGPGTRLTVL.

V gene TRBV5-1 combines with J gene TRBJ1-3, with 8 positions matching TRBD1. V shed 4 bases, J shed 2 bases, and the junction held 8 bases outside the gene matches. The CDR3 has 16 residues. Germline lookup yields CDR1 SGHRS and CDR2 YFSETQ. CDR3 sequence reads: CASSINPGGTGNTIYF. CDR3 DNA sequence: TGCGCCAGCAGCATCAATCCAGGGGGCACTGGAAACACCATATATTTT.

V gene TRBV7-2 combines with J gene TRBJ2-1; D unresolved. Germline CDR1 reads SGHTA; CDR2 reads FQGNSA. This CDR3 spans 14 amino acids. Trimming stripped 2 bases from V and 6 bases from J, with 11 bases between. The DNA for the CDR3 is TGTGCCAGCAGCTTATTCGAATGGGTCAATGAGCAGTTCTTC. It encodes CASSLFEWVNEQFF.

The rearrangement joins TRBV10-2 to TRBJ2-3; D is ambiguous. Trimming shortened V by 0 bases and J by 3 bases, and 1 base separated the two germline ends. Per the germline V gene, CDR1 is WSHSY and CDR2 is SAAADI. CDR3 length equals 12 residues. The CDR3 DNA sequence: TGCGCCAGCAGTGAGTCGACAGATACGCAGTATTTT. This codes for CASSESTDTQYF.

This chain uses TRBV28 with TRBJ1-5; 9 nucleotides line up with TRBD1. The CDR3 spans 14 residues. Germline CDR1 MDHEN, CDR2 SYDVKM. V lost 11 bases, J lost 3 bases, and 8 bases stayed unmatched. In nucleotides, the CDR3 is TGTGCCGGTCGAACAGGGGGCTCCAATCAGCCCCAGCATTTT. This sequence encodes CAGRTGGSNQPQHF.

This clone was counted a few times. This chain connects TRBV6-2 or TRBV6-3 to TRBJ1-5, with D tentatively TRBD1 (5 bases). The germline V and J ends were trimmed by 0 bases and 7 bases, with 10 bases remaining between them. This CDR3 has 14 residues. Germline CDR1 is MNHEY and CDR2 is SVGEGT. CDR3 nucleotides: TGTGCCAGCAGTTACTCGGGGGGAAGGCAGCCCCAGCATTTT. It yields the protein CASSYSGGRQPQHF.

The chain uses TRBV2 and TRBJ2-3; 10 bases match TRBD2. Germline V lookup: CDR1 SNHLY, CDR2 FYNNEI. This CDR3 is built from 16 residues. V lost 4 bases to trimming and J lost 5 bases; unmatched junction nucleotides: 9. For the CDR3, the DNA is TGTGCCAGCAGTGTTCAGCGGGGGGGCCCGGGAGATACGCAGTATTTT. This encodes CASSVQRGGPGDTQYF.

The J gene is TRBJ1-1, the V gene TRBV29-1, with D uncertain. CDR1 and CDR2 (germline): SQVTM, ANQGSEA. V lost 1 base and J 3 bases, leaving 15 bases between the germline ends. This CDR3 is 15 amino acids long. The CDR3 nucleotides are TGCAGCGTTGAAGGTCCGCCTATTCGTGACACTGAAGCTTTCTTT. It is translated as CSVEGPPIRDTEAFF.

This chain's CDR3 is CASSLGLTEQYV. For the CDR3, the DNA is TGTGCCAGTAGTTTGGGCCTTACCGAGCAGTACGTC. The V gene is TRBV19, the J gene TRBJ2-7; D not resolved. The CDR3 is made up of 12 amino acids. V lost 5 bases to trimming and J lost 6 bases, with 11 bases between them. Germline CDR1 reads LNHDA; CDR2 reads SQIVND (reference sequence).

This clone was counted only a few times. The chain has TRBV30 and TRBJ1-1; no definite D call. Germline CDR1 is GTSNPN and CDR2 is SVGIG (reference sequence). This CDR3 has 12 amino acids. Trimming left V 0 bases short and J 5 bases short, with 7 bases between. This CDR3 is CAWSVRWTEAFF. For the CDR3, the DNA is TGTGCCTGGAGTGTACGGTGGACTGAAGCTTTCTTT. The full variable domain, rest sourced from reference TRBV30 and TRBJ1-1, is SQTIHQWPATLVQPVGSPLSLECTVEGTSNPNLYWYRQAAGRGLQLLFYSVGIGQISSEVPQNLSASRPQDRQFILSSKKLLLSDSGFYLCAWSVRWTEAFFGQGTRLTVV.